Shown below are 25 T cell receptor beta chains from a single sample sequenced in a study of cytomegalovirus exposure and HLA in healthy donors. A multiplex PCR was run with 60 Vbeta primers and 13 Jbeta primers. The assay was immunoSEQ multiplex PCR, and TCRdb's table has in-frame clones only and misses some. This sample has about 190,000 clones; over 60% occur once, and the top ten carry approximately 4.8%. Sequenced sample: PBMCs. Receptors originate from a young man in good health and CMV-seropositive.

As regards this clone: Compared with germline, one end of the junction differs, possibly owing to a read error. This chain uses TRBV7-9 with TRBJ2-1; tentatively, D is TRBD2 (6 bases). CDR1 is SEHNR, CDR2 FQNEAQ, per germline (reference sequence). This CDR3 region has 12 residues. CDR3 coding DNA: TGTTCCAGCTCTAGCGAGGTCAATGAGCAGTTCTTC. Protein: CSSSSEVNEQFF.

CDR3 sequence: CASSLAQGNYEQYF. CDR3 DNA: TGTGCCAGCAGCTTAGCGCAGGGGAACTACGAGCAGTACTTC. The chain joins TRBV7-3 to TRBJ2-7, with D perhaps matching TRBD1 (6 bases). Trimming left V 2 bases short and J 3 bases short, with 11 bases between. The CDR3 is 14 residues long. Germline loops: CDR1 SGHTA, CDR2 FQGTGA.

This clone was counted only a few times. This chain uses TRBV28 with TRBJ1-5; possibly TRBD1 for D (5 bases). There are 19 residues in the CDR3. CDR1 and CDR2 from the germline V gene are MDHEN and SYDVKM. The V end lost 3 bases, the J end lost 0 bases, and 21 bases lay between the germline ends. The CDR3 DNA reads TGTGCCAGCAGTTTCGGGGGGGGAGGACGGGGATATAGCAATCAGCCCCAGCATTTT. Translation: CASSFGGGGRGYSNQPQHF.

CDR3 sequence reads: CASSRDRNYGYTF. CDR3 nucleotides: TGTGCCAGCAGCCGGGACAGGAACTATGGCTACACCTTC. The V gene is TRBV27, the J gene TRBJ1-2, with 8 bases fitting TRBD1. Germline-derived CDR1 and CDR2 are MNHEY and SMNVEV (reference sequence). The V gene end was trimmed by 6 bases and the J gene end by 2 bases; junction bases not matched to a gene: 2. The CDR3 totals 13 residues.

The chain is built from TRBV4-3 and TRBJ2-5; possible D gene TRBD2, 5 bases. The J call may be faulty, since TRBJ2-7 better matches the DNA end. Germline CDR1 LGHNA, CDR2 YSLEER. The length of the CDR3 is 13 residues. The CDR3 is CASSQAGDYEQYF. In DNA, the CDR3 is TGCGCCAGCAGCCAGGCGGGTGACTACGAGCAGTACTTC.

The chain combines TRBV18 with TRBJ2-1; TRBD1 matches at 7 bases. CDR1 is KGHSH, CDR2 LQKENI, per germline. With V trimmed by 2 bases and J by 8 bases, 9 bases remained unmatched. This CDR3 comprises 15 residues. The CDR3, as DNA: TGTGCCAGCTCACCAATCCAGGGGGTTAGGGATGAGCAGTTCTTC. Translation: CASSPIQGVRDEQFF.

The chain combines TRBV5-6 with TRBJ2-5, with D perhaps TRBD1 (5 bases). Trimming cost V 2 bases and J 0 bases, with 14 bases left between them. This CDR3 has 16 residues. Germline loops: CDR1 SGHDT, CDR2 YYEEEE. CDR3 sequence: CASSFRVHSYQETQYF. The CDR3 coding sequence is TGTGCCAGCAGCTTCAGGGTTCACTCTTACCAAGAGACCCAGTACTTC. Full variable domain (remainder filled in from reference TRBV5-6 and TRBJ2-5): DAGVTQSPTHLIKTRGQQVTLRCSPKSGHDTVSWYQQALGQGPQFIFQYYEEEERQRGNFPDRFSGHQFPNYSSELNVNALLLGDSALYLCASSFRVHSYQETQYFGPGTRLLVL.

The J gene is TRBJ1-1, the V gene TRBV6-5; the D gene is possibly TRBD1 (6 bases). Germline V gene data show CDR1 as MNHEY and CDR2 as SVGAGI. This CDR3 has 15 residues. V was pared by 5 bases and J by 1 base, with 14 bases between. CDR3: CASSPSTGANTEAFF. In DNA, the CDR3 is TGTGCCAGCAGTCCCTCGACAGGAGCGAACACTGAAGCTTTCTTT.

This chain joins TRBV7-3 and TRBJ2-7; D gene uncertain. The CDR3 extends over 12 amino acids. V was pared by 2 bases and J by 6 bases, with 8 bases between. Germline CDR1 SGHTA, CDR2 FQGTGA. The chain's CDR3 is CASSLEVGEQYF. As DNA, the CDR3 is TGTGCCAGCAGCTTAGAGGTGGGCGAGCAGTACTTC.

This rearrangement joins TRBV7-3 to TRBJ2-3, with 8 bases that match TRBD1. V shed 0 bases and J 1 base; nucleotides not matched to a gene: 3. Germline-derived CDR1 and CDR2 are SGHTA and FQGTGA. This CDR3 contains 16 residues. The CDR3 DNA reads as TGTGCCAGCAGCTTAACGCAGGGGGCCGGCACAGATACGCAGTATTTT. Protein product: CASSLTQGAGTDTQYF.

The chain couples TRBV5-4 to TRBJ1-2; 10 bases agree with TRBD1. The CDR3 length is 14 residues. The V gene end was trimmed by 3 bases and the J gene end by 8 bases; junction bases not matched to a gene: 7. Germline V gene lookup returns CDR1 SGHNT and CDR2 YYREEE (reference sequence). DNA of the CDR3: TGTGCCAGCAGCTCGGGACAGGGGAAGGGCGGCTACACCTTC. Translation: CASSSGQGKGGYTF.

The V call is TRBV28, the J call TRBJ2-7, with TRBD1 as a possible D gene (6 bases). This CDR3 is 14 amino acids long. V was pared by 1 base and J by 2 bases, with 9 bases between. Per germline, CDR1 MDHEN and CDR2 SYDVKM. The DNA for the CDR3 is TGTGCCAGCAGTTTATTTACAGGGACCTACGAGCAGTACTTC. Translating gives CASSLFTGTYEQYF.

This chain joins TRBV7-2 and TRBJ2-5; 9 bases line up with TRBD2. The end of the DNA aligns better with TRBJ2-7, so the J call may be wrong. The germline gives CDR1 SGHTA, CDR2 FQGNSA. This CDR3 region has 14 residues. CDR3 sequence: CASSFTSGSYEQYF. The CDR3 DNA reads TGTGCCAGCAGCTTTACTAGCGGGTCCTACGAGCAGTACTTC.

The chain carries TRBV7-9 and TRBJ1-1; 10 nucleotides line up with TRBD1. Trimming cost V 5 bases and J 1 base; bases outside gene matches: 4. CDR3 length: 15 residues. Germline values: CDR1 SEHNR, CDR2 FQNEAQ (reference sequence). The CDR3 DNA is TGTGCCAGCAGCCCAGGGACAGGGGCGAACACTGAAGCTTTCTTT. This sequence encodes CASSPGTGANTEAFF.

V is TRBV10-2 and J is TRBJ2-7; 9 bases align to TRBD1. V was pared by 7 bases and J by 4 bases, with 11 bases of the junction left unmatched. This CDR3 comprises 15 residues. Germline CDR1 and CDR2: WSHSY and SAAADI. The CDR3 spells CASTLRRDREYEQYF. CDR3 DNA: TGCGCCAGCACCTTGCGCCGGGACAGGGAGTACGAGCAGTACTTC.

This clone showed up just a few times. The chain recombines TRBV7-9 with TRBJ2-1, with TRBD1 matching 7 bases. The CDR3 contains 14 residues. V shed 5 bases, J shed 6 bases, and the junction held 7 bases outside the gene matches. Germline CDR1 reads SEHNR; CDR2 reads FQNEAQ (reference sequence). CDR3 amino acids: CASSPLTGSNEQFF. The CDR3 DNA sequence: TGTGCCAGCAGCCCGCTGACAGGGTCCAATGAGCAGTTCTTC.

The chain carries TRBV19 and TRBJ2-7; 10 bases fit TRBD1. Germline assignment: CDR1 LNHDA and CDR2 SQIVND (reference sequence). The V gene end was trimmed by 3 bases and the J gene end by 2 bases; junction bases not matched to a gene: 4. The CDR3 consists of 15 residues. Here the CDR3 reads CASSIGQGGTYEQYF. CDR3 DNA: TGTGCCAGTAGTATTGGACAGGGGGGAACCTACGAGCAGTACTTC.

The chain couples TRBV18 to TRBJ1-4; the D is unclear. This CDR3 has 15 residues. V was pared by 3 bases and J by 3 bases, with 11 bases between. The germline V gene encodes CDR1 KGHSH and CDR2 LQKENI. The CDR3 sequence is CASSPVTPPNEKLFF. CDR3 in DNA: TGTGCCAGCTCACCCGTGACACCCCCTAATGAAAAACTGTTTTTT.

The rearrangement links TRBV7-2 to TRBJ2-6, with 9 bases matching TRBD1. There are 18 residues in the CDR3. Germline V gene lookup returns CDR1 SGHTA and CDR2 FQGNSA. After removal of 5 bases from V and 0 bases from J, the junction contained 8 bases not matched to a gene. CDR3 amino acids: CASSPRDRDFSGANVLTF. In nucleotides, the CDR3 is TGTGCCAGCAGCCCGAGGGACAGGGACTTCTCTGGGGCCAACGTCCTGACTTTC.

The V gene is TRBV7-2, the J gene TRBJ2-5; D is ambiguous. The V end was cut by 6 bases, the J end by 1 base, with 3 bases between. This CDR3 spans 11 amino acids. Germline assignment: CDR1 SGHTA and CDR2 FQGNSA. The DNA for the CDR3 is TGTGCCAGCAGGGCCCAAGAGACCCAGTACTTC. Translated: CASRAQETQYF.

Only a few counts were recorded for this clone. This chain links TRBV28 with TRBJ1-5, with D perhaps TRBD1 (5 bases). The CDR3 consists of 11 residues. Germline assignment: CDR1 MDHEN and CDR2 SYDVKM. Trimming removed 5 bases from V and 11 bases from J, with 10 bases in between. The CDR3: CASSPRQTQHF. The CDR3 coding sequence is TGTGCCAGCAGTCCCCGACAGACCCAGCATTTT.

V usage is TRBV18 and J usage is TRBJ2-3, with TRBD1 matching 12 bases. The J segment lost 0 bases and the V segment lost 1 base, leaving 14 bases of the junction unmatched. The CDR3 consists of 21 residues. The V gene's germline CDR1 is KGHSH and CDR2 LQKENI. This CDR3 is CASSPRIRDRGHNSSTDTQYF. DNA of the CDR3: TGTGCCAGCTCACCACGCATCCGGGACAGGGGGCATAATTCTAGCACAGATACGCAGTATTTT.

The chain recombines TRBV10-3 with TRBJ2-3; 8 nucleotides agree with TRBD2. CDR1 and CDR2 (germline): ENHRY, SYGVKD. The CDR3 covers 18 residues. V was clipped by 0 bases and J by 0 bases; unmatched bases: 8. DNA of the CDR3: TGTGCCATCAGTGAGTCAGTCCATAGCGGGGCCAGCACAGATACGCAGTATTTT. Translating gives CAISESVHSGASTDTQYF.

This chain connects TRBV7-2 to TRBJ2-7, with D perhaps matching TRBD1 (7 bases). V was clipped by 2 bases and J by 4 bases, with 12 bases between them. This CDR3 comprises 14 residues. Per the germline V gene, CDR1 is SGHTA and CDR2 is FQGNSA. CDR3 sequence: CASSLQGGRYEQYF. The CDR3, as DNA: TGTGCCAGCAGCTTACAGGGGGGAAGGTACGAGCAGTACTTC.

This chain's CDR3 is CASTRLDTQYF. As DNA, the CDR3 is TGTGCCAGCACGAGGTTAGATACGCAGTATTTT. The chain has TRBV2 and TRBJ2-3; D remains unclear. V was pared by 7 bases and J by 5 bases, with 7 bases between. Germline CDR1 reads SNHLY; CDR2 reads FYNNEI. The CDR3 spans 11 residues. Combining the CDR3 with reference TRBV2 and TRBJ2-3 gives the whole variable domain EPEVTQTPSHQVTQMGQEVILRCVPISNHLYFYWYRQILGQKVEFLVSFYNNEISEKSEIFDDQFSVERPDGSNFTLKIRSTKLEDSAMYFCASTRLDTQYFGPGTRLTVL.